These 24 T cell receptor beta chains share one sample of origin, sequenced in a study of blood T cells in healthy people across ages. A second PCR, run for about 7 to 11 cycles, used a sample-barcoded 5' primer plus a J-beta primer mix. Using its own MiXCR run on the 5' RACE reads, TCRdb lists one record per CDR3 protein. The table has 500,000 to 700,000 distinct CDR3 sequences, about 30% seen once; the top ten hold 15% to 17%. The sample was blood. The receptors were sampled from an elderly woman in good health.

Only one count was recorded for this clonotype. A much larger clone differs from this one at a single base, so this may be a read error. J is TRBJ2-5 and V is TRBV11-2; D possibly corresponds to TRBD2 (7 bases). CDR1 is SGHAT and CDR2 is FQNNGV in the germline V gene. The CDR3 length is 15 residues. V was trimmed by 5 bases and J by 11 bases, leaving 24 bases between them. The CDR3 spells CASSRAGRGAFEQYF. The DNA of the CDR3 is TGTGCCAGCAGCCGAGCAGGACGGGGGGCGTTTGAGCAGTACTTC.

Only a few counts were recorded for this clonotype. The chain has TRBV5-1 and TRBJ2-2; D is possibly TRBD2 (7 bases). This CDR3 is 16 amino acids long. Germline assignment: CDR1 SGHRS and CDR2 YFSETQ. V lost 0 bases and J 4 bases, leaving 13 bases between the germline ends. CDR3 nucleotides: TGCGCCAGCAGCTTGGAGGTCGGGGGGCTCACCGGGGAGCTGTTTTTT. This sequence encodes CASSLEVGGLTGELFF.

The V gene is TRBV6-6, the J gene TRBJ1-4; D unclear. Germline V gene sequence: CDR1 MNHNY, CDR2 SVGAGI (reference sequence). V was shortened by 0 bases and J by 16 bases, with 18 bases between the two germline ends. The CDR3 consists of 14 residues. The CDR3 DNA sequence: TGTGCCAGCAGTTACTCGAGTTTTTCGGGTCGGCGGTTTTTT. Its protein is CASSYSSFSGRRFF.

The V call is TRBV5-1, the J call TRBJ2-7; D might be TRBD2 (5 bases). Germline V gene data show CDR1 as SGHRS and CDR2 as YFSETQ. Trimming removed 4 bases at V and 2 bases at J, with 10 bases between. The CDR3 sequence is 13 residues long. CDR3 loop: CASSGSVAYEQYF. As DNA, the CDR3 is TGCGCCAGCAGCGGGAGCGTGGCCTACGAGCAGTACTTC. Combining the CDR3 with reference TRBV5-1 and TRBJ2-7 gives the whole variable domain KAGVTQTPRYLIKTRGQQVTLSCSPISGHRSVSWYQQTPGQGLQFLFEYFSETQRNKGNFPGRFSGRQFSNSRSEMNVSTLELGDSALYLCASSGSVAYEQYFGPGTRLTVT.

The rearrangement joins TRBV15 to TRBJ2-1, with no clear D. V dropped 4 bases and J dropped 2 bases, with 15 bases sitting between them. This CDR3 has 16 amino acids. Germline CDR1 LNHNV, CDR2 YYDKDF (reference sequence). Here the CDR3 DNA reads TGTGCCACCAGCAACCAGCATAGCAGAACCTACAATGAGCAGTTCTTC. Its translation: CATSNQHSRTYNEQFF.

About this clonotype: The junction differs from germline at one of its ends, possibly a read error. CDR3 region: CTSSWNSGGLNTGELFF. The CDR3 DNA follows: TGTACCAGCAGCTGGAATAGCGGGGGGCTGAACACCGGGGAGCTGTTTTTT. The chain combines TRBV5-5 with TRBJ2-2, with 10 bases lining up with TRBD2. The CDR3 consists of 17 residues. Germline CDR1 is SGHKS and CDR2 is YYEKEE (reference sequence).

This clonotype was recorded many times. This chain links TRBV7-2 with TRBJ2-7, with TRBD2 matching over 8 bases. Germline CDR1 SGHTA, CDR2 FQGNSA. There are 14 residues in the CDR3. The J segment lost 5 bases and the V segment lost 5 bases, leaving 8 bases of the junction unmatched. CDR3: CASSGQAGADEQYF. In nucleotides, the CDR3 is TGTGCCAGCAGCGGTCAAGCGGGGGCCGACGAGCAGTACTTC.

Points on this clonotype: A much larger clone is a single base away; this may be a read error. V is TRBV7-2 and J is TRBJ1-6, with D maybe TRBD1 (6 bases). This CDR3 spans 15 amino acids. Germline CDR1 and CDR2: SGHTA and FQGNSA. Here the CDR3 reads CASSLVPGDNSPPHF. CDR3 nucleotides: TGTGCCAGCAGCTTAGTGCCAGGGGATAATTCACCCCCCCACTTT. The whole variable domain, remainder taken from reference TRBV7-2 and TRBJ1-6, is GAGVSQSPSNKVTEKGKDVELRCDPISGHTALYWYRQSLGQGLEFLIYFQGNSAPDKSGLPSDRFSAERTGGSVSTLTIQRTQQEDSAVYLCASSLVPGDNSPPHFGNGTRLTVT.

This clonotype has ten or more counts. This chain joins TRBV11-2 and TRBJ2-3; TRBD2 matches at 7 bases. Germline CDR1 and CDR2: SGHAT and FQNNGV. The CDR3 loop spans 13 amino acids. The J segment lost 10 bases and the V segment lost 5 bases, leaving 9 bases of the junction unmatched. The CDR3 region has the DNA TGTGCCAGCAGCGTAAAAACGGGGGGACCGCAGTATTTT. Translated, it gives CASSVKTGGPQYF. Supplemented by reference TRBV11-2 and TRBJ2-3, the full variable domain reads EAGVAQSPRYKIIEKRQSVAFWCNPISGHATLYWYQQILGQGPKLLIQFQNNGVVDDSQLPKDRFSAERLKGVDSTLKIQPAKLEDSAVYLCASSVKTGGPQYFGPGTRLTVL.

The V call is TRBV5-6, the J call TRBJ2-2; TRBD2 matches at 10 bases. CDR1 SGHDT and CDR2 YYEEEE come from the germline V gene. V lost 4 bases and J lost 4; bases outside the gene matches: 7. This CDR3 is built from 16 residues. CDR3: CASSLRSGGGTGELFF. In DNA form, the CDR3 reads TGTGCCAGCAGCCTCCGAAGCGGGGGGGGCACCGGGGAGCTGTTTTTT.

With respect to this clonotype: It may be a read error: a sequence one base away is much more abundant. The chain recombines TRBV5-4 with TRBJ2-1; the D gene is possibly TRBD2 (7 bases). The DNA end lines up better with TRBJ2-7; the J call may be wrong. Germline loops: CDR1 SGHNT, CDR2 YYREEE (reference sequence). CDR3 length equals 16 residues. DNA of the CDR3: TGTGCCGGCAGCTTGGATTCTGGGGGGGCCTACAATGAGCAGTACTTC. This encodes CAGSLDSGGAYNEQYF.

About this clonotype: A much bigger clone sits one base away, suggesting this may be a read error. The chain uses TRBV9 and TRBJ2-6; D is unclear. The CDR3 extends over 15 amino acids. Germline CDR1 reads SGDLS; CDR2 reads YYNGEE. The CDR3 nucleotides are TGTGCCGGCAGCGTTTTCGCCTCTGGGGCCAACGTCCTGACTTTC. This gives the protein CAGSVFASGANVLTF.

There are many counts of this clonotype. The chain uses TRBV6-5 and TRBJ2-7; D is tentatively TRBD1 or TRBD2 (5 bases each). Trimming removed 5 bases at V and 0 bases at J, with 17 bases between. The germline CDR1 and CDR2 sequences are MNHEY and SVGAGI. This CDR3 is 16 amino acids long. CDR3 nucleotides: TGTGCCAGCAGTCGCCCCCCGGGACGGAGCTCCTACGAGCAGTACTTC. It encodes CASSRPPGRSSYEQYF.

This clonotype was counted ten times or more. The chain carries TRBV6-6 and TRBJ2-3; no clear D. Per germline, CDR1 MNHNY and CDR2 SVGAGI (reference sequence). The V end lost 4 bases, the J end lost 6 bases, and 8 bases lay between the germline ends. The CDR3 totals 12 residues. CDR3 loop: CASSSTPDTQYF. DNA of the CDR3: TGTGCCAGCAGTTCAACACCGGATACGCAGTATTTT.

In its sample, this clonotype was seen many times. The chain joins TRBV27 to TRBJ1-2; 9 nucleotides align to TRBD1. Germline V gene lookup returns CDR1 MNHEY and CDR2 SMNVEV (reference sequence). CDR3 length equals 13 residues. V lost 5 bases, J lost 8 bases, and 6 bases stayed unmatched. The CDR3 here is CASSVTGGGGYTF. The CDR3 nucleotides are TGTGCCAGCAGTGTGACAGGGGGGGGAGGCTACACCTTC.

This clonotype was detected only a few times. This chain links TRBV5-5 with TRBJ1-5, with 9 bases lining up with TRBD1. Germline-derived CDR1 and CDR2 are SGHKS and YYEKEE (reference sequence). Unmatched junction bases numbered 4, after V lost 0 bases and J lost 9 bases. The CDR3 consists of 14 residues. CDR3 sequence (DNA): TGTGCCAGCAGCTTGGGAGACAGGGGGAGGCCCCAGCATTTT. It yields the protein CASSLGDRGRPQHF.

The count of this clonotype is one. This could be a read error, since a much larger clone is one nucleotide away. The chain employs TRBV24-1 and TRBJ2-5; D is uncertain. CDR3 length: 14 amino acids. Trimming removed 4 bases from V and 1 base from J, with 9 bases in between. Germline V gene data show CDR1 as KGHDR and CDR2 as SFDVKD. The CDR3, as DNA: TGTGCCACCAGTGACCCGACACCCCAAGAGACCCAGTACTTC. The encoded protein is CATSDPTPQETQYF.

Of note for this clonotype: Possible read error: a much larger clone is one base away. The CDR3 ends on some other residue instead of the conserved phenylalanine or tryptophan, so this is likely a read error. This chain uses TRBV28 with TRBJ2-7; 12 bases align to TRBD2. The end of the DNA fits TRBJ2-5 better, so the J call may be wrong. CDR3 length: 15 residues. Germline-derived CDR1 and CDR2 are MDHEN and SYDVKM. The CDR3 bases are TGTGCCAGCAGTTTGCCTAGCGGGGGGGCAGAGACCCAGTACTGC. This codes for CASSLPSGGAETQYC.

Notes on this clonotype: A much larger clone lies one base from this, so it may be a read error. J is TRBJ1-4 and V is TRBV7-9; weak D call: TRBD1 (5 bases). CDR3 size: 15 residues. Germline assignment: CDR1 SEHNR and CDR2 FQNEAQ (reference sequence). CDR3 sequence: CASSPPGATNEELFF. In DNA, the CDR3 is TGTGCCAGCAGCCCCCCCGGGGCAACTAATGAAGAACTGTTTTTT.

A word on this clonotype: A much larger clone differs from this one at a single base, so this may be a read error. J is TRBJ2-1 and V is TRBV20-1; TRBD2 matches at 7 bases. TRBJ2-7 explains the end of the DNA better; the J call may be wrong. The CDR3 spans 15 residues. Germline V lookup: CDR1 DFQATT, CDR2 SNEGSKA (reference sequence). The CDR3 region has the DNA TGCAGTGCTCCCGATGCCGGGACTATCTACAATGAGCAGTACTTC. Amino acids: CSAPDAGTIYNEQYF.

This clonotype was counted only a few times. Since a much larger clone is just one base distant, this may be a read error. The chain recombines TRBV5-1 with TRBJ2-5; D is unresolved. CDR3 length: 14 amino acids. CDR1 SGHRS and CDR2 YFSETQ come from the germline V gene. CDR3 protein: CAGSLDPGQETQYF. The CDR3, as DNA: TGCGCCGGCAGCTTGGACCCAGGCCAAGAGACCCAGTACTTC.

This clonotype was counted at least ten times. The chain combines TRBV9 with TRBJ1-2; D remains unclear. CDR3 length: 16 residues. With 0 bases removed from V and 5 bases from J, the gap between germline ends came to 17 bases. Germline lookup yields CDR1 SGDLS and CDR2 YYNGEE. The CDR3 coding sequence is TGTGCCAGCAGCGTAGAGGTTCGGGGTGAGATTTATGGCTACACCTTC. Its protein is CASSVEVRGEIYGYTF.

This clonotype was recorded many times. The rearrangement uses TRBV29-1 and TRBJ2-7; D uncertain. Trimming stripped 4 bases from V and 2 bases from J, with 9 bases between. Germline V gene data show CDR1 as SQVTM and CDR2 as ANQGSEA. This CDR3 contains 12 residues. CDR3 residues: CSVANVAYEQYF. CDR3 nucleotides: TGCAGCGTTGCGAACGTAGCCTACGAGCAGTACTTC.

This clonotype was seen ten or more times. The CDR3 loop is CASSAGVGGVHYEQYF. CDR3 coding DNA: TGTGCCAGCAGCGCCGGAGTGGGAGGGGTACACTACGAGCAGTACTTC. The V call is TRBV28, the J call TRBJ2-7, with 7 nucleotides matching TRBD2. V dropped 6 bases and J dropped 3; count of bases not matched to a gene: 14. The CDR3 spans 16 residues. Germline V gives CDR1 MDHEN, CDR2 SYDVKM.